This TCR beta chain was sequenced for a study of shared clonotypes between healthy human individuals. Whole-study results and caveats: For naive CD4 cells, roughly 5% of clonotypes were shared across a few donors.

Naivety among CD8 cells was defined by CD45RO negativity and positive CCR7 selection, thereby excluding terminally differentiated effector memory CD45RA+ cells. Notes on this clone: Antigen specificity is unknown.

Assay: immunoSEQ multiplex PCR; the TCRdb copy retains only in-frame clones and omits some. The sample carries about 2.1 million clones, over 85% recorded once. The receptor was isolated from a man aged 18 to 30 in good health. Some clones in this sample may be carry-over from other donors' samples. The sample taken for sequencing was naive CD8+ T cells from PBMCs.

As DNA, the CDR3 is TGTGCCAGCAGCACAGGGGGCCCTCTCCAAGAGACCCAGTACTTC. Translated, it gives CASSTGGPLQETQYF. The chain couples TRBV7-9 to TRBJ2-5; 9 bases are shared with TRBD1. Trimming cost V 5 bases and J 1 base; bases outside gene matches: 5. The CDR3 totals 15 residues. Germline CDR1 is SEHNR and CDR2 is FQNEAQ (reference sequence).